The next 10 T cell receptor beta chains were all read from a single sample in a study of blood T cells in healthy people across ages (dated by TCRdb to the mid-2010s). The receptor library was made with 5' RACE. Sequencer: Illumina HiSeq 2500. A second roughly 7 to 11 cycle PCR used a sample-barcoded 5' primer and a J-beta primer mix. TCRdb reprocessed the public reads (quality trimming at Q25 with fastp, clone calling with MiXCR) and kept in-frame beta chains. Entries that share a CDR3 protein sequence are merged under the most common genes and DNA. This sample has about 680,000 distinct CDR3 sequences in its table, and around 48% of those were observed once. The ten largest clones represent roughly 30% of the sample. Material for sequencing was blood. The receptors derive from a woman between 55 and 75 years old in good health.

About this clonotype: Its ends do not fully match the called genes, so a read error is possible. V is TRBV7-2 and J is TRBJ2-7; 8 bases are a match to TRBD2. CDR3 size: 11 residues. The germline gives CDR1 SGHTA, CDR2 FQGNSA. CDR3 nucleotide sequence: TGTGTCAGCCGGGAGGGTATCGAGCAGTACTTC. This translates into CVSREGIEQYF.

V gene TRBV27 combines with J gene TRBJ2-7; D is perhaps TRBD1 (6 bases). This CDR3 spans 14 amino acids. Germline V lookup: CDR1 MNHEY, CDR2 SMNVEV (reference sequence). V was clipped by 2 bases and J by 2 bases, with 10 bases between them. As DNA, the CDR3 is TGTGCCAGCAGTTTAAACAGGGCGGCCTACGAGCAGTACTTC. Translation gives CASSLNRAAYEQYF.

This clonotype was seen only once. This rearrangement joins TRBV5-1 to TRBJ2-1, with 10 bases that match TRBD1. The germline gives CDR1 SGHRS, CDR2 YFSETQ. J was trimmed by 7 bases and V by 4 bases; bases with no gene match: 8. This CDR3 is built from 15 residues. CDR3 protein: CASSAGTGALNEQFF. The DNA for the CDR3 is TGCGCCAGCAGCGCCGGGACAGGGGCGTTAAATGAGCAGTTCTTC.

CDR3 coding DNA: TGCAGTGCTAGAGATGTGGCAGAGAACTATGGCTACACCTTC. This sequence encodes CSARDVAENYGYTF. This chain connects TRBV20-1 to TRBJ1-2, with D hard to call. The CDR3 spans 14 residues. The germline V gene encodes CDR1 DFQATT and CDR2 SNEGSKA (reference sequence). V lost 0 bases and J lost 2, with 10 bases in between.

The chain combines TRBV12-3 or TRBV12-4 with TRBJ2-2, with D tentatively TRBD2 (6 bases). Trimming removed 2 bases from V and 0 bases from J, with 13 bases in between. This CDR3 contains 17 residues. The CDR3 sequence is CASSLLLGGPNTGELFF. The CDR3 DNA reads as TGTGCCAGCAGTTTACTGTTGGGGGGTCCGAACACCGGGGAGCTGTTTTTT.

The V call is TRBV9, the J call TRBJ2-1; D unclear. Germline values: CDR1 SGDLS, CDR2 YYNGEE. The CDR3 length is 14 residues. V dropped 2 bases and J dropped 7 bases, with 13 bases sitting between them. CDR3 sequence reads: CASSVQSSSNEQFF. The CDR3, as DNA: TGTGCCAGCAGCGTTCAGAGTTCCAGTAATGAGCAGTTCTTC.

The chain is built from TRBV7-2 and TRBJ2-5; D unclear. The V end was cut by 5 bases, the J end by 11 bases, with 12 bases between. The CDR3 totals 11 residues. CDR1 is SGHTA and CDR2 is FQGNSA in the germline V gene. In DNA, the CDR3 is TGTGCCAGCAGCCCGGTCAATGAGCAGTACTTC. Protein sequence: CASSPVNEQYF.

This sequence joins TRBV20-1 and TRBJ2-3; weak D call: TRBD1 (6 bases). The germline V gene encodes CDR1 DFQATT and CDR2 SNEGSKA (reference sequence). The CDR3 sequence is 14 residues long. V was clipped by 2 bases and J by 2 bases, with 11 bases between them. The CDR3 region is CSARMRGTTDTQYF. The CDR3 DNA reads TGCAGTGCTAGAATGAGGGGGACCACAGATACGCAGTATTTT.

The sample holds many counts of this clonotype. The genes are TRBV20-1 and TRBJ2-1; 9 nucleotides agree with TRBD1. This CDR3 is built from 12 residues. The J segment lost 7 bases and the V segment lost 3 bases, leaving 1 base of the junction unmatched. Germline CDR1 DFQATT, CDR2 SNEGSKA (reference sequence). The CDR3: CSASGTGNEQFF. CDR3 DNA sequence: TGCAGTGCTAGTGGGACAGGGAATGAGCAGTTCTTC.

This sequence joins TRBV7-3 and TRBJ2-3; D not certain. CDR1 is SGHTA, CDR2 FQGTGA, per germline. Trimming shortened V by 5 bases and J by 6 bases, and 12 bases separated the two germline ends. The CDR3 runs to 13 residues. DNA for the CDR3: TGTGCCAGCAGCGCAGCCTGGATGGATACGCAGTATTTT. Its translation: CASSAAWMDTQYF. Supplemented by reference TRBV7-3 and TRBJ2-3, the full variable domain reads GAGVSQTPSNKVTEKGKYVELRCDPISGHTALYWYRQSLGQGPEFLIYFQGTGAADDSGLPNDRFFAVRPEGSVSTLKIQRTERGDSAVYLCASSAAWMDTQYFGPGTRLTVL.